This T cell receptor beta chain was sequenced in a study of cytomegalovirus exposure and HLA in healthy donors. Study observations and caveats: Across donors, most TCRs were seen rarely, yet some public ones were widespread.

V was clipped by 3 bases and J by 2 bases, with 10 bases between them. The CDR3 covers 14 residues. Germline V gene data show CDR1 as SGHDT and CDR2 as YYEEEE. Of note for this clone: The antigen remains undetermined.

Data came from immunoSEQ multiplex PCR; TCRdb stores just in-frame clones and leaves some out. The sample has about 78,000 clones; about 96% are singletons. The chain recombines TRBV5-6 with TRBJ2-3; D perhaps matches TRBD2 (5 bases). The sequence was collected from a man aged 18 to 35 in good health and CMV-seropositive. Sample: PBMCs. The CDR3 nucleotides read TGTGCCAGCAGCTCAACTAGTTCCACAGATACGCAGTATTTT. Translated: CASSSTSSTDTQYF.